This T cell receptor (beta chain) was documented in a study of control samples from healthy donors and cancer patients. Measured with immunoSEQ multiplex PCR; TCRdb has only the in-frame clones, and not every one. The sample yields around 150,000 clones, approximately 90% seen once. The clonotype originates from a young man in good health. Sequencing was performed on blood.

The DNA for the CDR3 is TGTGCCTTTACTTTGATAGGGGGCGGTGAAGCTTTCTTT. Translation: CAFTLIGGGEAFF. This sequence joins TRBV11-2 and TRBJ1-1, with TRBD1 identical over 7 bases. The CDR3 is 13 residues long. V trimming: 11 bases; J trimming: 7 bases; junction bases outside the gene matches: 13. Germline CDR1 and CDR2: SGHAT and FQNNGV. The full variable domain, completed using reference TRBV11-2 and TRBJ1-1, is EAGVAQSPRYKIIEKRQSVAFWCNPISGHATLYWYQQILGQGPKLLIQFQNNGVVDDSQLPKDRFSAERLKGVDSTLKIQPAKLEDSAVYLCAFTLIGGGEAFFGQGTRLTVV.